The rows below give T cell receptor beta chains drawn from one sample of a study of identical twins. Each CDR3 protein is one row after TCRdb ran MiXCR on the 5' RACE reads. The table lists 550,000 to 800,000 distinct CDR3 sequences, 7% to 7.5% of them singletons. The same sample was also used in a study of yellow fever vaccine responses in identical twins.

The sample taken for sequencing was PBMCs. The source is a woman aged 18-30 years in good health. Both conserved end residues are part of each CDR3. The D gene is left open where the match is weak. Clone size is given for some rows only: seen once, a few or many times, or a class if the clone is expanded.

V gene: TRBV5-1
J gene: TRBJ1-2
clone size: few
D gene: TRBD1
CDR3 DNA: TGCGCCAGCAGCTCCGGACCCCCGACAGGGAACTATGGCTACACCTTC
CDR3 protein: CASSSGPPTGNYGYTF

V gene: TRBV5-1
J gene: TRBJ2-2
clone size: few
D gene: -
CDR3 DNA: -
CDR3 protein: CASSPEPGSCFF

V gene: TRBV7-8
J gene: TRBJ2-4
clone size: many
D gene: -
CDR3 DNA: TGTGCCAGCAGCTTACCTGGTATTGGGGCCATTCAGTACTTC
CDR3 protein: CASSLPGIGAIQYF

V gene: TRBV28
J gene: TRBJ2-3
clone size: many
D gene: TRBD2
CDR3 DNA: TGTGCCAATAACAAAGCGGGGCGCACAGATACGCAGTATTTT
CDR3 protein: CANNKAGRTDTQYF

V gene: TRBV9
J gene: TRBJ2-1
clone size: many
D gene: TRBD2
CDR3 DNA: TGTGCCAGCAGCCCCAGGGGGACTAGCGGATACAATGAGCAGTTCTTC
CDR3 protein: CASSPRGTSGYNEQFF

V gene: TRBV6-1
J gene: TRBJ2-3
clone size: -
D gene: -
CDR3 DNA: TGTGCCAGCAGTGATTGGAGGGCACCCGGCACAGATACGCAGTATTTT
CDR3 protein: CASSDWRAPGTDTQYF

V gene: TRBV7-8
J gene: TRBJ2-3
clone size: few
D gene: TRBD2
CDR3 DNA: TGTGCCAGCAGCCCCGGGACTAGCGGTTCCCTTAGAGATACGCAGTATTTT
CDR3 protein: CASSPGTSGSLRDTQYF

V gene: TRBV7-2
J gene: TRBJ2-5
clone size: -
D gene: -
CDR3 DNA: TGTGCCAGCAGCTCTCACCCAGGGGAGACCCAGTACTTC
CDR3 protein: CASSSHPGETQYF

V gene: TRBV19
J gene: TRBJ1-2
clone size: -
D gene: -
CDR3 DNA: TGTGCCAGTAGCCCTTCACAGGTCGCTAACTATGGCTACACCTTC
CDR3 protein: CASSPSQVANYGYTF

V gene: TRBV7-9
J gene: TRBJ2-5
clone size: few
D gene: TRBD1
CDR3 DNA: TGTGCCGGACGGGACAGAGAAGAGACCCAGTACTTC
CDR3 protein: CAGRDREETQYF

V gene: TRBV7-2
J gene: TRBJ1-1
clone size: many
D gene: -
CDR3 DNA: TGTGCCAGCAGCGCAGCGGGGACTAGGGGCACTGAAGCTTTCTTT
CDR3 protein: CASSAAGTRGTEAFF

V gene: TRBV2
J gene: TRBJ2-1
clone size: -
D gene: -
CDR3 DNA: TGTGCCAGCAGTCCCACCCTCCTCATTTGGTTCTTC
CDR3 protein: CASSPTLLIWFF

V gene: TRBV7-9
J gene: TRBJ2-1
clone size: few
D gene: -
CDR3 DNA: TGTGCCAGCAGCTTCCCGCCCGGGAGCTCCTACAATGAGCAGTTCTTC
CDR3 protein: CASSFPPGSSYNEQFF

V gene: TRBV12-3/TRBV12-4
J gene: TRBJ2-7
clone size: few
D gene: -
CDR3 DNA: TGTGCCAGCAGTTCCCGCGGGGTGGGGTACGAGCAGTACTTC
CDR3 protein: CASSSRGVGYEQYF

V gene: TRBV20-1
J gene: TRBJ2-2
clone size: few
D gene: -
CDR3 DNA: TGCAGTGCTAGAGAGGGAGGTTATATATCCACCGGGGAGCTGTTTTTT
CDR3 protein: CSAREGGYISTGELFF

V gene: TRBV20-1
J gene: TRBJ2-2
clone size: -
D gene: -
CDR3 DNA: TGCAGTGCTAGACATATCAACACCGGGGAGCTGTTTTTT
CDR3 protein: CSARHINTGELFF

V gene: TRBV12-3/TRBV12-4
J gene: TRBJ1-2
clone size: many
D gene: TRBD1
CDR3 DNA: TGTGCCAGCAGCCGGGACAGGGGCTATGGCTACACCTTC
CDR3 protein: CASSRDRGYGYTF

V gene: TRBV5-1
J gene: TRBJ2-3
clone size: -
D gene: -
CDR3 DNA: TGCGCCAGCAGGACGGGCCCCAGTGGCTTCACAGATACGCAGTATTTT
CDR3 protein: CASRTGPSGFTDTQYF

V gene: TRBV12-3/TRBV12-4
J gene: TRBJ2-5
clone size: many
D gene: -
CDR3 DNA: TGTGCCAGCAGTTTGGAGTCCAGGGGATTGGAGACCCAGTACTTC
CDR3 protein: CASSLESRGLETQYF

V gene: TRBV20-1
J gene: TRBJ2-1
clone size: few
D gene: TRBD1
CDR3 DNA: TGCAGTGCAGAAACCGGGACAGGGTTTTTCAATGAGCAGTTCTTC
CDR3 protein: CSAETGTGFFNEQFF

V gene: TRBV2
J gene: TRBJ2-6
clone size: few
D gene: TRBD1
CDR3 DNA: TGTGCCAGCAGCGGGACAGGCCTTACCTCTGGGGCCAACGTCCTGACTTTC
CDR3 protein: CASSGTGLTSGANVLTF

V gene: TRBV5-1
J gene: TRBJ1-4
clone size: many
D gene: -
CDR3 DNA: TGCGCCAGCAGCTTGGCCGGTCTTAGCCGATCAACTAATGAAAAACTGTTTTTT
CDR3 protein: CASSLAGLSRSTNEKLFF

V gene: TRBV3-1
J gene: TRBJ2-2
clone size: many
D gene: -
CDR3 DNA: TGTGCCAGCAGCCAAGATGAGGGTATCACCGGGGAGCTGTTTTTT
CDR3 protein: CASSQDEGITGELFF

V gene: TRBV15
J gene: TRBJ1-2
clone size: -
D gene: TRBD1
CDR3 DNA: TGTGCCACCAGCAGACAGGGGGCTGGCTACACCTTC
CDR3 protein: CATSRQGAGYTF

V gene: TRBV12-3/TRBV12-4
J gene: TRBJ2-1
clone size: many
D gene: -
CDR3 DNA: TGTGCCAGCAGTCCCCAGAGCGGGTCGAATGAGCAGTTCTTC
CDR3 protein: CASSPQSGSNEQFF

V gene: TRBV28
J gene: TRBJ2-5
clone size: few
D gene: -
CDR3 DNA: TGTGCCAGCAGTTTAATGCCAGAGGAGACCCAGTACTTC
CDR3 protein: CASSLMPEETQYF

V gene: TRBV6-1
J gene: TRBJ2-5
clone size: few
D gene: -
CDR3 DNA: TGTGCCAGCAGGGCTACGGACAGCGAAGAGACCCAGTACTTC
CDR3 protein: CASRATDSEETQYF

V gene: TRBV2
J gene: TRBJ1-6
clone size: many
D gene: TRBD1
CDR3 DNA: TGTGCCAGCGGGACAGGGGGCGCCTCCTATAATTCACCCCTCCACTTT
CDR3 protein: CASGTGGASYNSPLHF

V gene: TRBV12-3/TRBV12-4
J gene: TRBJ1-2
clone size: many
D gene: -
CDR3 DNA: TGTGCCAGCAGTTCCTTTCGGCAGGGGAGGAACTATGGCTACACCTTC
CDR3 protein: CASSSFRQGRNYGYTF

V gene: TRBV2
J gene: TRBJ2-7
clone size: few
D gene: -
CDR3 DNA: TGTGCCAGCAGTGACGCAGGGACCTCCTACGAGCAGTACTTC
CDR3 protein: CASSDAGTSYEQYF

V gene: TRBV29-1
J gene: TRBJ2-1
clone size: -
D gene: -
CDR3 DNA: TGCAGCGTTGAGGTAACTGAGCAGTTCTTC
CDR3 protein: CSVEVTEQFF

V gene: TRBV15
J gene: TRBJ2-5
clone size: -
D gene: -
CDR3 DNA: TGTGCCACCAGCAGACCCCAGTACCAAGAGACCCAGTACTTC
CDR3 protein: CATSRPQYQETQYF

V gene: TRBV2
J gene: TRBJ1-6
clone size: many
D gene: -
CDR3 DNA: TGTGCCAGCAGTGAACAGGGTGTAAATTCACCCCTCCACTTT
CDR3 protein: CASSEQGVNSPLHF

V gene: TRBV10-3
J gene: TRBJ2-5
clone size: many
D gene: -
CDR3 DNA: TGTGCCATCAGTGATTCTCCCGGGGGACAAGAGACCCAGTACTTC
CDR3 protein: CAISDSPGGQETQYF

V gene: TRBV5-1
J gene: TRBJ1-2
clone size: -
D gene: -
CDR3 DNA: TGCGCCAGCAGCTTGGAGAATGAGGGGGTCTTTGGCTACACCTTC
CDR3 protein: CASSLENEGVFGYTF

V gene: TRBV5-1
J gene: TRBJ2-3
clone size: many
D gene: TRBD1
CDR3 DNA: TGCGCCAGCAGCCTGCCCGGGACAGCACCTAGCACAGATACGCAGTATTTT
CDR3 protein: CASSLPGTAPSTDTQYF

V gene: TRBV29-1
J gene: TRBJ2-3
clone size: few
D gene: -
CDR3 DNA: TGCAGCCTTGGGCAGGTAGTAACCGATACGCAGTATTTT
CDR3 protein: CSLGQVVTDTQYF

V gene: TRBV4-1
J gene: TRBJ2-2
clone size: few
D gene: -
CDR3 DNA: TGCGCCAGCAGCCAATCTCCGGTGGCCGGGGAGCTGTTTTTT
CDR3 protein: CASSQSPVAGELFF

V gene: TRBV6-5
J gene: TRBJ1-2
clone size: few
D gene: -
CDR3 DNA: TGTGCCAGCAGTTACTCTCGAGATGCCTATGGCTACACCTTC
CDR3 protein: CASSYSRDAYGYTF

V gene: TRBV12-3/TRBV12-4
J gene: TRBJ2-1
clone size: -
D gene: -
CDR3 DNA: TGTGCCAGCAGTTTAGCGTTAGGTCGACCCAATGAGCAGTTCTTC
CDR3 protein: CASSLALGRPNEQFF

V gene: TRBV25-1
J gene: TRBJ1-4
clone size: many
D gene: -
CDR3 DNA: TGTGCCAGCAGTGAAGGGTCAGGAGGGGCAAAACTGTTTTTT
CDR3 protein: CASSEGSGGAKLFF

V gene: TRBV5-1
J gene: TRBJ1-1
clone size: -
D gene: -
CDR3 DNA: TGCGCCAGCAGCTTGGGCCCGACGAATGACCGAGAAGCTTTCTTT
CDR3 protein: CASSLGPTNDREAFF

V gene: TRBV9
J gene: TRBJ1-2
clone size: -
D gene: -
CDR3 DNA: TGTGCCAGCAGCGTATCGGACAGTAACTATGGCTACACCTTC
CDR3 protein: CASSVSDSNYGYTF

V gene: TRBV7-3
J gene: TRBJ2-5
clone size: many
D gene: -
CDR3 DNA: TGTGCCAGCAGCCTTTGGGGCCGGTCCGAAGAGACCCAGTACTTC
CDR3 protein: CASSLWGRSEETQYF

V gene: TRBV28
J gene: TRBJ2-1
clone size: many
D gene: TRBD2
CDR3 DNA: TGTGCCACCAATACCGGGACTAACTACAATGAGCAGTTCTTC
CDR3 protein: CATNTGTNYNEQFF

V gene: TRBV7-9
J gene: TRBJ2-1
clone size: many
D gene: TRBD2
CDR3 DNA: TGTGCCAGCAGCTTAACTAGCGGGACCAATGAGCAGTTCTTC
CDR3 protein: CASSLTSGTNEQFF

V gene: TRBV4-2
J gene: TRBJ2-1
clone size: -
D gene: TRBD1
CDR3 DNA: TGTGCCAGCAGCCAGGGGACAGGGGTTCGCGAGCAGTTCTTC
CDR3 protein: CASSQGTGVREQFF

V gene: TRBV2
J gene: TRBJ2-2
clone size: -
D gene: -
CDR3 DNA: TGTGCCAGCAGTGAGCCAGGGGCCGCATACACCGGGGAGCTGTTTTTT
CDR3 protein: CASSEPGAAYTGELFF

V gene: TRBV5-5
J gene: TRBJ2-3
clone size: -
D gene: -
CDR3 DNA: TGTGCCAGCAAAAGGGTCCAGCCCGTAACAGATACGCAGTATTTT
CDR3 protein: CASKRVQPVTDTQYF

V gene: TRBV12-3/TRBV12-4
J gene: TRBJ1-2
clone size: -
D gene: -
CDR3 DNA: TGTGCCAGCAGCAGGGGCCGGCCAGACTATGGCTACACCTTC
CDR3 protein: CASSRGRPDYGYTF